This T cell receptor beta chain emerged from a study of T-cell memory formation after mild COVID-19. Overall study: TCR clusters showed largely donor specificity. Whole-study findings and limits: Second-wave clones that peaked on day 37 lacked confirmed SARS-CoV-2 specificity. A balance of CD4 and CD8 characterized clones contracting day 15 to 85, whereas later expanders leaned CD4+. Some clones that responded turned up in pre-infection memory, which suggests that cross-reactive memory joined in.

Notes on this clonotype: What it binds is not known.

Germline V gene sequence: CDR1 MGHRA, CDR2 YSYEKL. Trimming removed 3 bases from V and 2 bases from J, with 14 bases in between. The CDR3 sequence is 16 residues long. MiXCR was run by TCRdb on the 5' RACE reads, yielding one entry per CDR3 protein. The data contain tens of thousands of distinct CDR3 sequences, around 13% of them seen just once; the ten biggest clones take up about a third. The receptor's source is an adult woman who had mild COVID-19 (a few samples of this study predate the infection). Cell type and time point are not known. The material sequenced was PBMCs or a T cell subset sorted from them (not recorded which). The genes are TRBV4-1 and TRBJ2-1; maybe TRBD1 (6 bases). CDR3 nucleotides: TGCGCCAGCAGCCAGACGGACAGTCCACCCTACAATGAGCAGTTCTTC. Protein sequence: CASSQTDSPPYNEQFF.